This TCR beta chain was observed in a study of response to subunit inactivated influenza vaccine. Whole-study results and caveats: T cells newly recruited by each seasonal influenza vaccination are few, the authors suggested.

TCRdb analysed the RT-PCR reads with MiXCR anew, one entry per CDR3 protein. The sample comprises about 190,000 distinct CDR3 sequences, about 15% of which are singletons, and about 26% rests with the top ten. For this clonotype: The target antigen is unknown.

The CDR3 length is 13 residues. Per the germline V gene, CDR1 is SGHTA and CDR2 is FQGNSA. V trimming: 5 bases; J trimming: 10 bases; junction bases outside the gene matches: 6. This chain uses TRBV7-2 with TRBJ2-1; 9 positions agree with TRBD1. The source material was CD8+ T cells sorted from PBMCs, sampled 5 days after vaccination. This clonotype was obtained from a man aged 50 or older who received an inactivated influenza vaccine. The CDR3 DNA follows: TGTGCCAGCAGCCCCGGACAGGGGCTGGAGCAGTTCTTC. Amino acid sequence: CASSPGQGLEQFF.